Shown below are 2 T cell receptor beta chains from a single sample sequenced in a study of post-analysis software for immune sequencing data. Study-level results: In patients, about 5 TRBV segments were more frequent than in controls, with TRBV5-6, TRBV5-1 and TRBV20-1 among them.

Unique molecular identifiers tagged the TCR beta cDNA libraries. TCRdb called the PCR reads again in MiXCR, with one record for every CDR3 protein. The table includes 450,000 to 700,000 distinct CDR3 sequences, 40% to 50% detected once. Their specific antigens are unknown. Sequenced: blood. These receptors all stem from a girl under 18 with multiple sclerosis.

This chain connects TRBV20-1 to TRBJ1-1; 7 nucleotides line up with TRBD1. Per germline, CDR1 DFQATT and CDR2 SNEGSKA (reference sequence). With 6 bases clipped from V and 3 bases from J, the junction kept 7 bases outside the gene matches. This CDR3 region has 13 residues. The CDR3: CSAAGGRYTEAFF. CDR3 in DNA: TGCAGTGCCGCAGGGGGGAGATACACTGAAGCTTTCTTT.

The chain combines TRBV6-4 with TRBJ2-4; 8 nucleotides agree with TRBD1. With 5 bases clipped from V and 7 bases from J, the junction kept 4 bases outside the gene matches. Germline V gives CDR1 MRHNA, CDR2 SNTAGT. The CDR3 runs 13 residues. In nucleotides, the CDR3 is TGTGCCAGCAGTATTGACAGGGGTAACATTCAGTACTTC. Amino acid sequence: CASSIDRGNIQYF.